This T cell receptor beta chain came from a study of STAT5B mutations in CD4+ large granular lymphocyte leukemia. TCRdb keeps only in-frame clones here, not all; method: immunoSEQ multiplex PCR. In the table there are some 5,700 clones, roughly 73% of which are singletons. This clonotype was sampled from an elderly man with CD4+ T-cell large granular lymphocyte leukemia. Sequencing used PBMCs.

CDR3 nucleotide sequence: TGTGCCAGCAGCTTAGGGGACGGACCTTTTTATGGCTACACCTTC. It yields the protein CASSLGDGPFYGYTF. V is TRBV7-2 and J is TRBJ1-2; D perhaps matches TRBD1 (5 bases). Trimming removed 1 base at V and 5 bases at J, with 14 bases between. The germline V gene encodes CDR1 SGHTA and CDR2 FQGNSA. The CDR3 is 15 amino acids. Together with reference TRBV7-2 and TRBJ1-2, the CDR3 gives the full variable domain: GAGVSQSPSNKVTEKGKDVELRCDPISGHTALYWYRQSLGQGLEFLIYFQGNSAPDKSGLPSDRFSAERTGGSVSTLTIQRTQQEDSAVYLCASSLGDGPFYGYTFGSGTRLTVV.